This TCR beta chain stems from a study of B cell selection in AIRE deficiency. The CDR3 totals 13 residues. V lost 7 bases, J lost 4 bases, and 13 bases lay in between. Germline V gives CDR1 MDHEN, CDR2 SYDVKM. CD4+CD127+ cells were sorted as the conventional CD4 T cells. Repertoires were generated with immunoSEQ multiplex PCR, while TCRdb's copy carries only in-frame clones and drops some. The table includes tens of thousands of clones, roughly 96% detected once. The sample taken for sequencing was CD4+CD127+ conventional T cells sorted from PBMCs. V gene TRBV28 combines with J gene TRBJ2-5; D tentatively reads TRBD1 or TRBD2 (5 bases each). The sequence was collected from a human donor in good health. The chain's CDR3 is CASTLGVLETQYF. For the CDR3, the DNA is TGTGCCAGCACGTTGGGGGTATTAGAGACCCAGTACTTC.